The entry that follows covers one TCR beta chain sequence. This sample was included in a study of blood T cell repertoires in COVID-19. Study-wide background: Collection of acute and convalescent COVID-19 samples took place in the United States, Italy and Spain. T cells, B-cell-depleted T cells, or PBMCs provided the cDNA or gDNA that served as material.

Methods used by the authors: Using reference gene primer amplification, nucleated cell counts were estimated. Method: immunoSEQ multiplex PCR; TCRdb's copy keeps in-frame clones and lacks some. The V and J calls and clone size are taken from that table; D and trimming were inferred from the DNA. The sample lists over 200,000 clones, approximately 90% occurring once. In germline, CDR1 is KGHSH, CDR2 LQKENI. The CDR3 has 16 amino acids. Germline trimming cut 6 bases from V and 0 bases from J; bases unmatched to any gene: 11. This chain uses TRBV18 with TRBJ2-7; 7 bases map to TRBD1. This sequence was found in a woman aged 40-49 years who had recovered from COVID-19. Sample: peripheral blood. CDR3: CASSPPGAGGSYEQYF. Here the CDR3 DNA reads TGTGCCAGCTCCCCCCCCGGGGCAGGGGGCTCCTACGAGCAGTACTTC.